A single sample gave rise to the 16 T cell receptor beta chains below, sequenced in a study of early T cells in non-severe SARS-CoV-2 infection. TCRdb recomputed calls from the 5' RACE reads with MiXCR, one row per CDR3 protein. The table records about 80,000 distinct CDR3 sequences, 9% to 15% of them present only once. The source was whole blood, collected at baseline. The receptors were sampled from an adult who was a healthcare worker with PCR-confirmed SARS-CoV-2 infection or an uninfected control (not recorded which). The donor label of this sample is uncertain.

The V call is TRBV29-1, the J call TRBJ2-5; 7 nucleotides line up with TRBD1. CDR1 SQVTM and CDR2 ANQGSEA come from the germline V gene. This CDR3 comprises 13 residues. CDR3 residues: CSTRDRTGETQYF. DNA of the CDR3: TGCAGTACCCGGGACAGAACAGGAGAGACCCAGTACTTC.

With respect to this clonotype: A single base separates this from a much larger clone, so it may be a read error. The genes are TRBV3-1 and TRBJ2-3; D perhaps matches TRBD1 (6 bases). The CDR3 extends over 17 amino acids. Trimming left V 2 bases short and J 13 bases short, with 28 bases between. The germline V gene encodes CDR1 LGHDT and CDR2 YNNKEL (reference sequence). The CDR3 here is CASSQWGKTLPGHGEYF. CDR3 in DNA: TGTGCCAGCAGCCAATGGGGAAAAACCTTACCGGGACACGGCGAGTATTTT.

This clonotype showed up just a few times. V and J are TRBV4-3 and TRBJ1-6; TRBD1 matches 7 bases. The ends lost 1 base at V and 9 bases at J; junction bases unmatched: 12. Germline V gene data show CDR1 as LGHNA and CDR2 as YSLEER. The length of the CDR3 is 17 residues. CDR3 sequence: CASSQAILGQGGSPLHF. Here the CDR3 DNA reads TGCGCCAGCAGCCAAGCTATATTGGGGCAGGGGGGTTCACCCCTCCACTTT.

This clonotype was recorded a few times. The chain has TRBV19 and TRBJ1-4; D is unclear. Germline assignment: CDR1 LNHDA and CDR2 SQIVND (reference sequence). CDR3 length equals 19 residues. Trimming removed 3 bases at V and 0 bases at J, with 20 bases between. The CDR3 loop reads CASSIAGPQDLATNEKLFF. CDR3 in DNA: TGTGCCAGTAGTATCGCAGGCCCGCAAGATCTTGCAACTAATGAAAAACTGTTTTTT. Variable domain in full (rest from reference TRBV19 and TRBJ1-4): DGGITQSPKYLFRKEGQNVTLSCEQNLNHDAMYWYRQDPGQGLRLIYYSQIVNDFQKGDIAEGYSVSREKKESFPLTVTSAQKNPTAFYLCASSIAGPQDLATNEKLFFGSGTQLSVL.

This chain connects TRBV7-2 to TRBJ2-7; D not certain. In germline, CDR1 is SGHTA, CDR2 FQGNSA. The CDR3 consists of 13 residues. V was shortened by 0 bases and J by 3 bases, with 6 bases between the two germline ends. As DNA, the CDR3 is TGTGCCAGCAGCTTAGCGGGCATCTACGAGCAGTACTTC. Amino acid sequence: CASSLAGIYEQYF. The variable domain in full, completed from reference TRBV7-2 and TRBJ2-7, reads GAGVSQSPSNKVTEKGKDVELRCDPISGHTALYWYRQSLGQGLEFLIYFQGNSAPDKSGLPSDRFSAERTGGSVSTLTIQRTQQEDSAVYLCASSLAGIYEQYFGPGTRLTVT.

The J gene is TRBJ2-3, the V gene TRBV29-1; 15 bases are a match to TRBD2. Germline lookup yields CDR1 SQVTM and CDR2 ANQGSEA. This CDR3 has 18 amino acids. Trimming at V came to 6 bases and at J to 7 bases, leaving 17 bases not matched to a gene. This chain's CDR3 is CSVPQHYGLAGGQNTQYF. Here the CDR3 DNA reads TGCAGCGTCCCACAGCATTACGGACTAGCGGGAGGGCAGAATACGCAGTATTTT.

This clonotype appeared a few times. The chain has TRBV29-1 and TRBJ1-1; TRBD1 matches at 8 bases. The trim removed 3 bases at V and 5 bases at J, leaving 5 bases unmatched. CDR3 length: 13 amino acids. CDR1 and CDR2 (germline): SQVTM, ANQGSEA. The CDR3 DNA reads as TGCAGCGTTGATCAGGGGGCTGTGACTGAAGCTTTCTTT. Its translation is CSVDQGAVTEAFF.

This clonotype was counted ten times or more. Here the CDR3 DNA reads TGTGCCAGCAGCCTCGGTGGCGGGCAGTATTTT. Protein: CASSLGGGQYF. This chain uses TRBV14 with TRBJ2-3; D remains ambiguous. This CDR3 region has 11 residues. CDR1 is SGHDN and CDR2 is FVKESK in the germline V gene. Trimming took off 4 bases at V and 11 bases at J, with 10 bases between the two ends.

This clonotype has only a few counts. The V call is TRBV7-2, the J call TRBJ1-5, with D maybe TRBD1 (6 bases). V shed 5 bases and J shed 7 bases, with 15 bases lying between them. This CDR3 contains 14 residues. Germline V gives CDR1 SGHTA, CDR2 FQGNSA. The CDR3 region is CASSTPGANQPQHF. The CDR3 bases are TGTGCCAGCAGCACCCCAGGGGCAAACCAGCCCCAGCATTTT. The entire variable domain, with the rest obtained from reference TRBV7-2 and TRBJ1-5, is as follows: GAGVSQSPSNKVTEKGKDVELRCDPISGHTALYWYRQSLGQGLEFLIYFQGNSAPDKSGLPSDRFSAERTGGSVSTLTIQRTQQEDSAVYLCASSTPGANQPQHFGDGTRLSIL.

This clonotype was observed a handful of times. This sequence joins TRBV7-3 and TRBJ2-2, with 12 bases lining up with TRBD2. The CDR3 loop spans 16 amino acids. Losses at the gene ends were 3 bases for V and 5 bases for J; bases not matched to a gene: 4. Germline CDR1 and CDR2: SGHTA and FQGTGA. This CDR3 is CASSLTSGGVTGELFF. CDR3 DNA sequence: TGTGCCAGCAGCTTGACTAGCGGGGGAGTGACCGGGGAGCTGTTTTTT.

This clonotype turned up a few times. The V gene is TRBV7-2, the J gene TRBJ1-1; D gene uncertain. V lost 1 base to trimming and J lost 3 bases, with 12 bases between them. CDR3 length: 15 residues. Germline-derived CDR1 and CDR2 are SGHTA and FQGNSA. The CDR3 sequence: CASSLGPVGDTEAFF. The DNA of the CDR3 is TGTGCCAGCAGCTTAGGGCCAGTGGGAGACACTGAAGCTTTCTTT. Full variable domain (missing parts from reference TRBV7-2 and TRBJ1-1): GAGVSQSPSNKVTEKGKDVELRCDPISGHTALYWYRQSLGQGLEFLIYFQGNSAPDKSGLPSDRFSAERTGGSVSTLTIQRTQQEDSAVYLCASSLGPVGDTEAFFGQGTRLTVV.

The rearrangement uses TRBV5-4 and TRBJ1-4, with a tentative D call TRBD1 (6 bases). CDR1 and CDR2 from the germline V gene are SGHNT and YYREEE (reference sequence). V was trimmed by 4 bases and J by 8 bases, leaving 15 bases between them. The CDR3 length is 14 residues. Here the CDR3 DNA reads TGTGCCAGCAGCACACAGGGTCAGGAGGAAAAACTGTTTTTT. This gives the protein CASSTQGQEEKLFF.

The rearrangement joins TRBV4-3 to TRBJ1-1, with D unclear. The CDR3 sequence is 15 residues long. Germline lookup yields CDR1 LGHNA and CDR2 YSLEER. Deletions cut 2 bases from V and 0 bases from J, with 10 bases between. The CDR3 reads CASSQYRGMNTEAFF. CDR3 nucleotide sequence: TGCGCCAGCAGCCAATACAGAGGGATGAACACTGAAGCTTTCTTT.

This clonotype was observed a handful of times. This chain connects TRBV10-3 to TRBJ1-6, with D maybe TRBD1 (6 bases). Germline CDR1 and CDR2: ENHRY and SYGVKD. CDR3 length: 13 residues. Trimming pared 10 bases from V and 4 bases from J, leaving 11 bases between. This CDR3 is CASRDTYNSPLHF. The CDR3 coding sequence is TGTGCCAGTCGGGACACTTATAATTCACCCCTCCACTTT.

The rearrangement joins TRBV27 to TRBJ2-7; D might be TRBD1 or TRBD2, each matching 6 bases. CDR3 length equals 14 residues. V was cut by 6 bases and J by 3 bases, with 15 bases left in between. CDR1 MNHEY and CDR2 SMNVEV come from the germline V gene (reference sequence). The CDR3 sequence: CASRRGASGYEQYF. The CDR3 DNA is TGTGCCAGCAGGAGGGGGGCGAGTGGCTACGAGCAGTACTTC.

The V call is TRBV5-1, the J call TRBJ2-3; no definite D call. Trimming left V 0 bases short and J 4 bases short, with 9 bases between. CDR3 length: 14 amino acids. Germline values: CDR1 SGHRS, CDR2 YFSETQ. CDR3 DNA sequence: TGCGCCAGCAGCTTGGCCAGCAAGTCAGATACGCAGTATTTT. Protein: CASSLASKSDTQYF.